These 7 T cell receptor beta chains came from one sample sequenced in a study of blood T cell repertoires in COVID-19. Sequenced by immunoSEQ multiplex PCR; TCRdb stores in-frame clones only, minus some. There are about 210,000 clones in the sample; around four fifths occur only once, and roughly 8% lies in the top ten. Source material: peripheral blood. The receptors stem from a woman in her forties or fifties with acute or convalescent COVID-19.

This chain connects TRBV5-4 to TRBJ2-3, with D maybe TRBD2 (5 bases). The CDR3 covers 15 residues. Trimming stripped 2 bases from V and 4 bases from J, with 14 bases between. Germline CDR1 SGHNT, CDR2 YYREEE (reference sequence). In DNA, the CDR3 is TGTGCCAGCAGCTTAGCGGCAGGTGACCCAGATACGCAGTATTTT. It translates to CASSLAAGDPDTQYF.

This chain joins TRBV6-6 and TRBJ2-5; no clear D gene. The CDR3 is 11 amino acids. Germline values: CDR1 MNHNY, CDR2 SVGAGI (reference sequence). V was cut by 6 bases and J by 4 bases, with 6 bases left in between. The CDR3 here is CASREVETQYF. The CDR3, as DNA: TGTGCCAGCAGAGAGGTAGAGACCCAGTACTTC.

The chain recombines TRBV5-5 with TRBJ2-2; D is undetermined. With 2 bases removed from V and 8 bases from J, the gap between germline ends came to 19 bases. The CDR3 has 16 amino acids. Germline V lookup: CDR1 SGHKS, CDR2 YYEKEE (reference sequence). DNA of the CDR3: TGTGCCAGCAGCTTCTTGTCTAGGAGTTTCATAGGGGAGCTGTTTTTT. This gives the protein CASSFLSRSFIGELFF.

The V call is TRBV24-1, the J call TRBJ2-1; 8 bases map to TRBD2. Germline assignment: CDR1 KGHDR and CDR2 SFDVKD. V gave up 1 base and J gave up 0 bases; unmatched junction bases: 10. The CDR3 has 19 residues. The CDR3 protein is CATSDLSSTSGGSYNEQFF. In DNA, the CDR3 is TGTGCCACCAGTGATTTAAGTTCAACTAGCGGCGGCTCCTACAATGAGCAGTTCTTC.

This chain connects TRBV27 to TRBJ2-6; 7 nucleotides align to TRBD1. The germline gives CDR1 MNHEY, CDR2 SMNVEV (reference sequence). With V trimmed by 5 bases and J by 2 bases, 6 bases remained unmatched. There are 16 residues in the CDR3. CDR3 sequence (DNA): TGTGCCAGCAGTCAGAGAGGACAGGCTGGGGCCAACGTCCTGACTTTC. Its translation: CASSQRGQAGANVLTF. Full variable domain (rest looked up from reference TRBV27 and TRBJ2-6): EAQVTQNPRYLITVTGKKLTVTCSQNMNHEYMSWYRQDPGLGLRQIYYSMNVEVTDKGDVPEGYKVSRKEKRNFPLILESPSPNQTSLYFCASSQRGQAGANVLTFGAGSRLTVL.

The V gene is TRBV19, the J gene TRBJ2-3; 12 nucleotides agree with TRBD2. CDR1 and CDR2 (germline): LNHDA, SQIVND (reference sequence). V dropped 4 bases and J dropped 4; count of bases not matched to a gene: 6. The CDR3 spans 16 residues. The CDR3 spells CASSTRLAGVADTQYF. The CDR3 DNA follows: TGTGCCAGTAGTACTCGACTAGCGGGAGTGGCAGATACGCAGTATTTT.

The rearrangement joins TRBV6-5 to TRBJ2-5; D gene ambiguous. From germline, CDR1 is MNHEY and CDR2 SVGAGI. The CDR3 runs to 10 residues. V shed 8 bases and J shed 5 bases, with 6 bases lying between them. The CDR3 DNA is TGTGCCAGCGGGCAGGAGACCCAGTACTTC. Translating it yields CASGQETQYF.